Listed below are T cell receptor beta chains from one sample, sequenced in a study of identical twins. TCRdb passed the 5' RACE reads through MiXCR, listing each CDR3 protein once. The repertoire has roughly 720,000 distinct CDR3 sequences, about 20% of them found once; the top ten carry roughly 14%. The same sample was also studied in work on T cells expressing NK-cell markers.

The sequenced sample consisted of PBMCs. The receptors come from a woman younger than 35 in good health. Each CDR3 is given with its conserved first and last residue. Fields, in order: J gene, D gene, V gene, clone size, CDR3 protein, CDR3 DNA. D genes are given only for firm matches. Size tells how often a clone was seen (once, few, many) or the class of an expanded clone, and some rows leave it out.

j_gene: TRBJ2-7
d_gene: NA
v_gene: TRBV20-1
abundance: NA
CDR3aa: CSARGTLGEQYF
CDR3nt: TGCAGTGCTAGAGGAACTCTGGGTGAGCAGTACTTC

j_gene: TRBJ2-3
d_gene: TRBD2
v_gene: TRBV5-5
abundance: few
CDR3aa: CASSFTGLTDTQYF
CDR3nt: TGTGCCAGCAGCTTCACGGGACTAACAGATACGCAGTATTTT

j_gene: TRBJ2-5
d_gene: TRBD1
v_gene: TRBV12-5
abundance: few
CDR3aa: CASGPGRTGEETQYF
CDR3nt: TGTGCTAGTGGTCCGGGGCGGACAGGGGAAGAGACCCAGTACTTC

j_gene: TRBJ1-6
d_gene: TRBD1
v_gene: TRBV20-1
abundance: many
CDR3aa: CSARELGQVDSPLHF
CDR3nt: TGCAGTGCTAGAGAGCTGGGACAGGTAGACTCACCCCTCCACTTT

j_gene: TRBJ2-1
d_gene: NA
v_gene: TRBV12-3/TRBV12-4
abundance: few
CDR3aa: CASALFWGSEQFF
CDR3nt: TGTGCCAGCGCCTTATTTTGGGGGTCTGAGCAGTTCTTC

j_gene: TRBJ2-1
d_gene: NA
v_gene: TRBV20-1
abundance: few
CDR3aa: CSARDDRNEQFF
CDR3nt: TGCAGTGCTAGAGATGACCGAAATGAGCAGTTCTTC

j_gene: TRBJ2-4
d_gene: TRBD1
v_gene: TRBV6-1
abundance: NA
CDR3aa: CASSGTGGAKNIQYF
CDR3nt: TGTGCCAGCAGTGGGACAGGGGGGGCCAAAAACATTCAGTACTTC

j_gene: TRBJ2-7
d_gene: TRBD2
v_gene: TRBV6-5
abundance: NA
CDR3aa: CASSYGGVYEQYF
CDR3nt: TGTGCCAGCAGTTACGGGGGGGTCTACGAGCAGTACTTC

j_gene: TRBJ2-1
d_gene: NA
v_gene: TRBV15
abundance: few
CDR3aa: CATSRGPLAYNEQFF
CDR3nt: TGTGCCACCAGCAGGGGGCCTCTAGCGTACAATGAGCAGTTCTTC

j_gene: TRBJ1-1
d_gene: TRBD1
v_gene: TRBV5-1
abundance: few
CDR3aa: CASSPGGTGPTEAFF
CDR3nt: TGCGCCAGCAGCCCGGGAGGGACAGGGCCCACTGAAGCTTTCTTT

j_gene: TRBJ2-1
d_gene: NA
v_gene: TRBV20-1
abundance: few
CDR3aa: CSAPRGGPYNEQFF
CDR3nt: TGCAGTGCTCCAAGGGGGGGACCCTACAATGAGCAGTTCTTC

j_gene: TRBJ2-3
d_gene: NA
v_gene: TRBV27
abundance: many
CDR3aa: CASRGGNTDTQYF
CDR3nt: TGTGCCAGCAGAGGTGGTAACACAGATACGCAGTATTTT

j_gene: TRBJ2-7
d_gene: TRBD2
v_gene: TRBV5-1
abundance: many
CDR3aa: CASSKPGTSGYEQYF
CDR3nt: TGCGCCAGCAGCAAACCCGGGACTAGTGGTTACGAGCAGTACTTC

j_gene: TRBJ2-1
d_gene: NA
v_gene: TRBV5-5
abundance: NA
CDR3aa: CASREGENEQFF
CDR3nt: TGTGCCAGCAGGGAGGGGGAAAATGAGCAGTTCTTC

j_gene: TRBJ2-6
d_gene: NA
v_gene: TRBV2
abundance: once
CDR3aa: CASSISESANVLTF
CDR3nt: TGTGCCAGCAGTATCTCCGAATCAGCCAACGTCCTGACTTTC

j_gene: TRBJ1-4
d_gene: NA
v_gene: TRBV29-1
abundance: NA
CDR3aa: CSGGGVEKLFF
CDR3nt: TGCAGCGGTGGAGGAGTCGAAAAACTGTTTTTT

j_gene: TRBJ2-6
d_gene: NA
v_gene: TRBV20-1
abundance: many
CDR3aa: CSARDGGTSNVLTF
CDR3nt: TGCAGTGCTAGAGATGGGGGGACGTCTAACGTCCTGACTTTC

j_gene: TRBJ2-1
d_gene: TRBD1
v_gene: TRBV4-1
abundance: NA
CDR3aa: CASSQGQGRSYNEQFF
CDR3nt: TGCGCCAGCAGCCAAGGACAGGGACGGTCCTACAATGAGCAGTTCTTC

j_gene: TRBJ2-7
d_gene: TRBD2
v_gene: TRBV25-1
abundance: once
CDR3aa: CASSASGTSGYEQYF
CDR3nt: TGTGCCAGCAGTGCCTCCGGGACTAGCGGATACGAGCAGTACTTC

j_gene: TRBJ2-2
d_gene: NA
v_gene: TRBV7-9
abundance: NA
CDR3aa: CASTITGTTGELFF
CDR3nt: TGTGCCAGCACAATAACAGGGACCACCGGGGAGCTGTTTTTT

j_gene: TRBJ2-5
d_gene: TRBD2
v_gene: TRBV29-1
abundance: many
CDR3aa: CSVEDRTRGGTQYF
CDR3nt: TGCAGCGTTGAAGATCGGACTCGGGGGGGGACCCAGTACTTC

j_gene: TRBJ2-3
d_gene: NA
v_gene: TRBV7-9
abundance: NA
CDR3aa: CASSLNGRRAPDTQYF
CDR3nt: TGTGCCAGCAGCTTAAACGGCCGGAGGGCACCAGATACGCAGTATTTT

j_gene: TRBJ2-2
d_gene: NA
v_gene: TRBV12-3/TRBV12-4
abundance: few
CDR3aa: CASSLGQFTGELFF
CDR3nt: TGTGCCAGCAGTTTAGGACAGTTCACCGGGGAGCTGTTTTTT

j_gene: TRBJ2-1
d_gene: NA
v_gene: TRBV5-1
abundance: NA
CDR3aa: CASSFTDRRNEQFF
CDR3nt: TGCGCCAGCAGCTTTACGGACCGGAGGAATGAGCAGTTCTTC

j_gene: TRBJ2-7
d_gene: NA
v_gene: TRBV20-1
abundance: NA
CDR3aa: CSARGPSSYEQYF
CDR3nt: TGCAGTGCTAGGGGGCCTAGCTCCTACGAGCAGTACTTC

j_gene: TRBJ2-1
d_gene: TRBD2
v_gene: TRBV18
abundance: NA
CDR3aa: CASSPWERGPYNEQFF
CDR3nt: TGTGCCAGCTCACCCTGGGAGCGGGGACCCTACAATGAGCAGTTCTTC

j_gene: TRBJ1-2
d_gene: TRBD1
v_gene: TRBV12-3/TRBV12-4
abundance: NA
CDR3aa: CASSSYRGGYTF
CDR3nt: TGTGCCAGCAGTTCGTACAGGGGTGGCTACACCTTC

j_gene: TRBJ2-2
d_gene: NA
v_gene: TRBV6-1
abundance: NA
CDR3aa: CASKGGGSTGELFF
CDR3nt: TGTGCCAGCAAAGGGGGGGGTAGCACCGGGGAGCTGTTTTTT

j_gene: TRBJ2-7
d_gene: NA
v_gene: TRBV12-3/TRBV12-4
abundance: few
CDR3aa: CASSSETGSYEQYF
CDR3nt: TGTGCCAGCAGTTCAGAGACAGGATCCTACGAGCAGTACTTC

j_gene: TRBJ2-7
d_gene: NA
v_gene: TRBV2
abundance: NA
CDR3aa: CASSEETSGSQRF
CDR3nt: TGTGCCAGCAGTGAAGAAACGTCGGGGTCACAAAGGTTC

j_gene: TRBJ1-6
d_gene: NA
v_gene: TRBV6-1
abundance: NA
CDR3aa: CASTRLGRGDSPLHF
CDR3nt: TGTGCCAGCACTCGGCTTGGACGGGGCGATTCACCCCTCCACTTT

j_gene: TRBJ2-7
d_gene: TRBD2
v_gene: TRBV11-2
abundance: few
CDR3aa: CASSLLAGGDEQYF
CDR3nt: TGTGCCAGCAGCTTACTAGCGGGAGGGGACGAGCAGTACTTC

j_gene: TRBJ2-7
d_gene: NA
v_gene: TRBV6-1
abundance: few
CDR3aa: CASVRSGSYEQYF
CDR3nt: TGTGCCAGCGTGAGGAGCGGCTCCTACGAGCAGTACTTC

j_gene: TRBJ2-3
d_gene: TRBD1
v_gene: TRBV20-1
abundance: NA
CDR3aa: CSATDRGMDTQYF
CDR3nt: TGCAGTGCTACGGACAGGGGAATGGATACGCAGTATTTT

j_gene: TRBJ2-2
d_gene: NA
v_gene: TRBV7-2
abundance: many
CDR3aa: CASSTNFNTGELFF
CDR3nt: TGTGCCAGCAGCACAAACTTTAACACCGGGGAGCTGTTTTTT

j_gene: TRBJ2-7
d_gene: NA
v_gene: TRBV27
abundance: once
CDR3aa: CASSPKSRNEQYF
CDR3nt: TGTGCCAGCAGTCCCAAAAGTCGGAACGAGCAGTACTTC

j_gene: TRBJ2-3
d_gene: NA
v_gene: TRBV11-1
abundance: few
CDR3aa: CASSLAAGELQRFTDTQYF
CDR3nt: TGTGCCAGCAGCTTAGCGGCAGGGGAATTACAACGTTTCACAGATACGCAGTATTTT

j_gene: TRBJ2-1
d_gene: NA
v_gene: TRBV25-1
abundance: NA
CDR3aa: CASSEMGAYNEQFF
CDR3nt: TGTGCCAGCAGTGAAATGGGCGCCTACAATGAGCAGTTCTTC

j_gene: TRBJ2-1
d_gene: NA
v_gene: TRBV11-2
abundance: NA
CDR3aa: CASSLRLAPEQFF
CDR3nt: TGTGCCAGCAGCTTAAGGCTAGCGCCCGAGCAGTTCTTC

j_gene: TRBJ1-6
d_gene: NA
v_gene: TRBV5-1
abundance: once
CDR3aa: CASSIENSPLHF
CDR3nt: TGCGCCAGCAGCATAGAAAATTCACCCCTCCACTTT

j_gene: TRBJ2-3
d_gene: TRBD2
v_gene: TRBV6-5
abundance: few
CDR3aa: CASSYGLGAGDTQYF
CDR3nt: TGTGCCAGCAGTTACGGACTAGGGGCTGGAGATACGCAGTATTTT

j_gene: TRBJ2-7
d_gene: NA
v_gene: TRBV12-3/TRBV12-4
abundance: NA
CDR3aa: CASSSAGTPNYEQYF
CDR3nt: TGTGCCAGCAGTTCTGCCGGGACACCGAATTACGAGCAGTACTTC

j_gene: TRBJ2-1
d_gene: TRBD2
v_gene: TRBV7-9
abundance: NA
CDR3aa: CASSLLGQGTSGEQFF
CDR3nt: TGTGCCAGCAGCTTACTCGGACAAGGGACTAGCGGGGAGCAGTTCTTC

j_gene: TRBJ1-1
d_gene: NA
v_gene: TRBV7-2
abundance: few
CDR3aa: CASSHIRGASTEAFF
CDR3nt: TGTGCCAGCAGCCACATCCGGGGGGCAAGTACTGAAGCTTTCTTT

j_gene: TRBJ1-6
d_gene: NA
v_gene: TRBV5-5
abundance: NA
CDR3aa: CASSLHLEALHF
CDR3nt: TGTGCCAGCAGCTTGCATTTAGAAGCCCTCCACTTT